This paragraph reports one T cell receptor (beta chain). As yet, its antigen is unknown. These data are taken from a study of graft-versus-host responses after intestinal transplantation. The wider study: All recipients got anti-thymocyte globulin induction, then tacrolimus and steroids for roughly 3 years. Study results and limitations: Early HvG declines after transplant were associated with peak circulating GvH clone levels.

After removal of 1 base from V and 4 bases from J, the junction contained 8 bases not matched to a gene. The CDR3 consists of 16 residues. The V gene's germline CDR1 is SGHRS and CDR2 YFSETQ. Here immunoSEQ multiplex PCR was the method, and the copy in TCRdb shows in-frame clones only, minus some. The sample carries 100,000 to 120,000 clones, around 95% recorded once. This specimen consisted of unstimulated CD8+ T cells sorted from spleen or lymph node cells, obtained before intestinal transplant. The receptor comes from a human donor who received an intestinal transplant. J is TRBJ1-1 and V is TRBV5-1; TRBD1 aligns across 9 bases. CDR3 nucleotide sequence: TGCGCCAGCAGCTTGAGGTCGACAGGGGGGAGCACTGAAGCTTTCTTT. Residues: CASSLRSTGGSTEAFF.